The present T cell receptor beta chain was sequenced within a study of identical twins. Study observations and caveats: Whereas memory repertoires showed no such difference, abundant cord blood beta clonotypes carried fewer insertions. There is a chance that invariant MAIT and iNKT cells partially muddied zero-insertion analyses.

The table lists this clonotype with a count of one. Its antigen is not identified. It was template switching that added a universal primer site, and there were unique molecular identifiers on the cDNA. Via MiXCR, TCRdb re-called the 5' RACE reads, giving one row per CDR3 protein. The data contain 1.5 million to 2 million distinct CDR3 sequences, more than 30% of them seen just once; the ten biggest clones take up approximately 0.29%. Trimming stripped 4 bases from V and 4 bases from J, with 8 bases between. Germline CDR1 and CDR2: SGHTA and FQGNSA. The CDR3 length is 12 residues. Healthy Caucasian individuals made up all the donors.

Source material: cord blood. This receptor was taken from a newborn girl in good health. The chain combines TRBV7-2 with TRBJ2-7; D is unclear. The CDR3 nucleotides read TGTGCCAGCAGCTATCAAGAATACGAGCAGTACTTC. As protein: CASSYQEYEQYF.